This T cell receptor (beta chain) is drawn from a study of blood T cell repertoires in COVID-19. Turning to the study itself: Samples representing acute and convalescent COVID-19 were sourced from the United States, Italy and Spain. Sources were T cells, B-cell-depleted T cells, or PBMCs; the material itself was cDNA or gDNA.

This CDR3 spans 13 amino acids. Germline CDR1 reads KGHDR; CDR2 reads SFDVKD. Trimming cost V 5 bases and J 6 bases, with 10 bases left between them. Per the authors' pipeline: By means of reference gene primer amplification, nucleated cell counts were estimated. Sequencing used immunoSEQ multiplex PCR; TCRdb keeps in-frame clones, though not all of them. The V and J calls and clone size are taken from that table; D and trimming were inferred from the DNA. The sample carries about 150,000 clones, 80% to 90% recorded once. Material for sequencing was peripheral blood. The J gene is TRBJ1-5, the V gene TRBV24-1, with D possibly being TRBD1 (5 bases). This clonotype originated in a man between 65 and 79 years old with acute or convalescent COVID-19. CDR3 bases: TGTGCCACCAGTGTAGCAGGGATTCAGCCCCAGCATTTT. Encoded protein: CATSVAGIQPQHF.